Listed below are T cell receptor beta chains from one sample, sequenced in a study of PD-L1 blockade in urothelial cancer. Here immunoSEQ multiplex PCR was the method, and the copy in TCRdb shows in-frame clones only, minus some. The sample yields about 50,000 clones, around 79% seen once. The specimen comprised PBMCs, sampled around atezolizumab (anti-PD-L1) treatment. These receptors all stem from a man aged 65 to 79 with urothelial cancer. Each CDR3 is given with its conserved first and last residue. A D gene is named only where the DNA matches it firmly. For some rows the clone size is stated as once, few or many, or as a class when expanded; others skip it.

CATRERTQETQYF	TGTGCCACCCGGGAACGGACCCAAGAGACCCAGTACTTC	few	TRBV19	TRBJ2-5	.
CASSRSRGSTEAFF	TGCGCCAGCAGCCGAAGTCGGGGGAGCACTGAAGCTTTCTTT	.	TRBV4-3	TRBJ1-1	.
CASRSSSTEAFF	TGTGCCAGCAGATCCTCCTCCACTGAAGCTTTCTTT	once	TRBV11-3	TRBJ1-1	.
CASSLAGTSPMGWYF	TGCGCCAGCAGCTTGGCCGGGACTAGTCCCATGGGGTGGTACTTC	few	TRBV5-1	TRBJ2-5	TRBD2
CASTLWGVKWQPQHF	TGTGCCAGCACCCTGTGGGGGGTCAAGTGGCAGCCCCAGCATTTT	.	TRBV5-6	TRBJ1-5	.
CASSFGGQETQYF	TGTGCCAGCAGTTTCGGCGGGCAGGAGACCCAGTACTTC	.	TRBV28	TRBJ2-5	.
CASSLAGTGGPYEQYF	TGTGCCAGCAGTCTGGCCGGGACAGGGGGACCCTACGAGCAGTACTTC	.	TRBV28	TRBJ2-7	TRBD1
CASSQEVGYEAFF	TGCGCCAGCAGCCAAGAAGTGGGCTACGAAGCTTTCTTT	.	TRBV4-3	TRBJ1-1	.
CASSDQTGSSTDTQYF	TGTGCCAGCAGTGATCAGACAGGATCTAGCACAGATACGCAGTATTTT	.	TRBV6-1	TRBJ2-3	.
CASSGFEQARNTEAFF	TGTGCCAGCAGCGGATTCGAGCAGGCACGGAACACTGAAGCTTTCTTT	.	TRBV9	TRBJ1-1	.
CASSYRGNFYEQYF	TGTGCCAGCAGCTATAGGGGGAACTTCTACGAGCAGTACTTC	.	TRBV11-2	TRBJ2-7	.
CASRTGIEETQYF	TGTGCCAGCAGGACAGGGATCGAAGAGACCCAGTACTTC	.	TRBV7-2	TRBJ2-5	TRBD1
CAISEEGDYGYTF	TGTGCCATCAGTGAGGAAGGGGACTATGGCTACACCTTC	few	TRBV10-3	TRBJ1-2	.
CASSRGQQETQYF	TGTGCCAGCAGCCGAGGACAGCAAGAGACCCAGTACTTC	.	TRBV7-2	TRBJ2-5	.